This entry concerns a single T cell receptor beta chain. The data derive from a study of tumour-infiltrating T cells in Burkitt lymphoma. On the study more broadly: Productive clonality predicted overall and progression-free survival.

The assay was immunoSEQ multiplex PCR, and TCRdb's table has in-frame clones only and misses some. The table shows 7,500 to 8,500 clones, with more than 65% occurring only once. V was shortened by 4 bases and J by 1 base, with 14 bases between the two germline ends. Per germline, CDR1 SGHRS and CDR2 YFSETQ. The CDR3 consists of 15 residues. The receptor's source is a human donor with diffuse large B-cell lymphoma. The chain couples TRBV5-1 to TRBJ1-1; D unresolved. The sequenced sample was tumor tissue. CDR3 nucleotide sequence: TGCGCCAGCAGCCCCGACGGGGTCGAGAACACTGAAGCTTTCTTT. It translates to CASSPDGVENTEAFF.